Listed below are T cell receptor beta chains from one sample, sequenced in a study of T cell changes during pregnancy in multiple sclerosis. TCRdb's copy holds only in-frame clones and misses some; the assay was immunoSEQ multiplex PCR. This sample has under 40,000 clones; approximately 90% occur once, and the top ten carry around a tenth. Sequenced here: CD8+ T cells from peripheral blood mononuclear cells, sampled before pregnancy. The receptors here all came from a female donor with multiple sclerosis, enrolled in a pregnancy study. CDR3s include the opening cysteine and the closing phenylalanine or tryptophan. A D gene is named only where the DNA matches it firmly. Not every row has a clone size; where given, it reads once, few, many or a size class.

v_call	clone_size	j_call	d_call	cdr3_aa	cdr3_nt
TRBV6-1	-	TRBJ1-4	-	CASSEGIGAANEKLFF	TGTGCCAGCAGTGAAGGGATTGGGGCGGCTAATGAAAAACTGTTTTTT
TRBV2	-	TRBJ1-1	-	CASSKVESSAEAFF	TGTGCCAGCAGTAAAGTAGAATCAAGCGCTGAAGCTTTCTTT
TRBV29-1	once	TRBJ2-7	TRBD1	CSTISGGQGQYF	TGCAGCACCATCTCAGGGGGCCAAGGGCAGTACTTC
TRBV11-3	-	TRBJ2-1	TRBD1	CASSNRDRVSNEQFF	TGTGCCAGCAGCAACCGGGACAGGGTCTCCAATGAGCAGTTCTTC
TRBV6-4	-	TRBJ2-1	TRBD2	CASSVETSGYNEQFF	TGTGCCAGCAGTGTAGAGACTAGCGGATACAATGAGCAGTTCTTC
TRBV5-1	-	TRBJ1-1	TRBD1	CASSLFGTATEAFF	TGCGCCAGCAGCTTGTTCGGGACAGCCACTGAAGCTTTCTTT
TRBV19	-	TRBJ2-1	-	CASSIESGGEQFF	TGTGCCAGTAGTATAGAAAGCGGAGGAGAGCAGTTCTTC
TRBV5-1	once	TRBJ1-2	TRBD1	CASTLGTATTNYGYTF	TGCGCCAGCACCTTAGGGACAGCTACTACTAACTATGGCTACACCTTC
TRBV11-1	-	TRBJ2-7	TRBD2	CASSKPGLAGAYEQYF	TGTGCCAGCAGCAAGCCGGGACTAGCGGGCGCCTACGAGCAGTACTTC
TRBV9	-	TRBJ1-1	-	CASSVGGGTTEAFF	TGTGCCAGCAGCGTAGGAGGGGGAACCACTGAAGCTTTCTTT
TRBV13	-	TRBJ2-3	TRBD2	CASSFRTSVDTSTDTQYF	TGTGCCAGCAGCTTTCGGACTAGCGTCGATACTAGCACAGATACGCAGTATTTT
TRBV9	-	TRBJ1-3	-	CASSAVSGNTIYF	TGTGCCAGCAGCGCGGTCTCTGGAAACACCATATATTTT
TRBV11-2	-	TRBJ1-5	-	CASSFLRQPQHF	TGTGCCAGCAGCTTTCTACGTCAGCCCCAGCATTTT
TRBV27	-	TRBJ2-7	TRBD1	CASSPPGQDSNEQYF	TGTGCCAGCAGTCCTCCCGGACAGGACTCCAACGAGCAGTACTTC
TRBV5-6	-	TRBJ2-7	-	CASSLDSSSLYEQYF	TGTGCCAGCAGCTTGGACTCTAGTTCCCTCTACGAGCAGTACTTC
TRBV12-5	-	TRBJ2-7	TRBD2	CASGFLGGGSYEQYF	TGTGCTAGTGGTTTCCTTGGGGGGGGCTCCTACGAGCAGTACTTC
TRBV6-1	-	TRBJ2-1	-	CASSEALLSGLSYNEQFF	TGTGCCAGCAGTGAAGCGCTTCTGAGCGGGCTATCCTACAATGAGCAGTTCTTC
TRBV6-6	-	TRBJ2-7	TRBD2	CASSYSRAGGGFEQYF	TGTGCCAGCAGTTACTCGAGGGCCGGGGGGGGCTTCGAGCAGTACTTC
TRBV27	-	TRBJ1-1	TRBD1	CASSPMTGLAEAFF	TGTGCCAGCAGCCCTATGACAGGGTTAGCTGAAGCTTTCTTT
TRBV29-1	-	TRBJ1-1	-	CSVEGSGARTEAFF	TGCAGCGTTGAAGGATCGGGTGCCCGAACTGAAGCTTTCTTT
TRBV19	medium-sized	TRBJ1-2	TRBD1	CASSIPVPLWDSGTGYGYTF	TGTGCCAGTAGTATACCGGTTCCGTTGTGGGATTCGGGGACAGGCTATGGCTACACCTTC
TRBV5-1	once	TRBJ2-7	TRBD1	CASSMRDRAYEQYF	TGCGCCAGCAGCATGAGGGACAGAGCCTACGAGCAGTACTTC
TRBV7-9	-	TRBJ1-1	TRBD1	CASSSIEGALNTEAFF	TGTGCCAGCAGCTCCATCGAGGGGGCACTGAACACTGAAGCTTTCTTT
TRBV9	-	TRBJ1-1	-	CASSVRGNTEAFF	TGTGCCAGCAGCGTCAGAGGGAACACTGAAGCTTTCTTT
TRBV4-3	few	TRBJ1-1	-	CASGTSYNTEAFF	TGCGCCAGCGGGACTTCTTATAACACTGAAGCTTTCTTT
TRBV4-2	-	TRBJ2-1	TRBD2	CASSQGSGGNNEQFF	TGTGCCAGCAGCCAAGGTAGCGGGGGAAACAATGAGCAGTTCTTC
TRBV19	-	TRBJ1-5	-	CASSWGGDSNQPQHF	TGTGCCAGTAGTTGGGGAGGAGATAGCAATCAGCCCCAGCATTTT
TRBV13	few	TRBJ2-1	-	CASSPDRAGNNEQFF	TGTGCCAGCAGCCCGGATCGGGCAGGGAACAATGAGCAGTTCTTC
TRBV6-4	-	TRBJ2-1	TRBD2	CASSILAGASYNEQFF	TGTGCCAGCAGCATATTAGCGGGAGCATCTTACAATGAGCAGTTCTTC
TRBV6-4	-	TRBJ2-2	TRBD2	CASSDSGGGYRELFF	TGTGCCAGCAGTGACTCCGGCGGGGGTTACCGGGAGCTGTTTTTT
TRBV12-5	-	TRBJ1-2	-	CASGLVEAVANYGYTF	TGTGCTAGTGGTTTGGTAGAGGCAGTAGCTAACTATGGCTACACCTTC
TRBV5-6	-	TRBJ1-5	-	CASSLLMGGGGQPQHF	TGTGCCAGCAGCTTGCTCATGGGGGGAGGAGGTCAGCCCCAGCATTTT
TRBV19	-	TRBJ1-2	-	CASTPREGYGYTF	TGTGCCAGTACCCCCAGGGAGGGGTATGGCTACACCTTC
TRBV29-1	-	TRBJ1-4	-	CSARGSREKLFF	TGCAGCGCTCGGGGGAGTCGAGAAAAACTGTTTTTT
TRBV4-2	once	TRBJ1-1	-	CASSQEAGFTEAFF	TGTGCCAGCAGCCAAGAAGCGGGTTTTACTGAAGCTTTCTTT
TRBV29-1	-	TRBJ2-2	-	CSASSGTHVGELFF	TGCAGCGCTTCTTCCGGGACTCACGTGGGGGAGCTGTTTTTT
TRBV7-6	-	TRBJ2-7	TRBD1	CASSVTGGGEQYF	TGTGCCAGCAGCGTCACAGGGGGCGGCGAGCAGTACTTC
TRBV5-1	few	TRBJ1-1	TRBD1	CASSLTGTGVTEAFF	TGCGCCAGCAGCCTGACAGGGACCGGGGTGACTGAAGCTTTCTTT
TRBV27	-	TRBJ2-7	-	CASSPYYEQYF	TGTGCCAGCAGTCCTTACTACGAGCAGTACTTC
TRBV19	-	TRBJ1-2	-	CASSISEVDYGYTF	TGTGCCAGTAGTATATCGGAGGTGGACTATGGCTACACCTTC